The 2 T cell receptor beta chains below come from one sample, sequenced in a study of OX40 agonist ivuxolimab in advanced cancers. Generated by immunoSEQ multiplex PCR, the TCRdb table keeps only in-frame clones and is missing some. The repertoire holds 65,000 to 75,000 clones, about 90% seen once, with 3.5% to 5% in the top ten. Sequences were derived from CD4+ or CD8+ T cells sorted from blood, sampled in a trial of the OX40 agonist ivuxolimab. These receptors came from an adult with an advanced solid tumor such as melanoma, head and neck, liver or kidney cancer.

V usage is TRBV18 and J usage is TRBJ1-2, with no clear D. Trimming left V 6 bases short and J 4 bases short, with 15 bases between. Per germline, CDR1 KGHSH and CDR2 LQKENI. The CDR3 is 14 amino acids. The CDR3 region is CASSRAAYGYGYTF. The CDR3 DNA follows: TGTGCCAGCTCCCGCGCGGCCTATGGCTATGGCTACACCTTC. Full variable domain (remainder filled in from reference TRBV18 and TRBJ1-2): NAGVMQNPRHLVRRRGQEARLRCSPMKGHSHVYWYRQLPEEGLKFMVYLQKENIIDESGMPKERFSAEFPKEGPSILRIQQVVRGDSAAYFCASSRAAYGYGYTFGSGTRLTVV.

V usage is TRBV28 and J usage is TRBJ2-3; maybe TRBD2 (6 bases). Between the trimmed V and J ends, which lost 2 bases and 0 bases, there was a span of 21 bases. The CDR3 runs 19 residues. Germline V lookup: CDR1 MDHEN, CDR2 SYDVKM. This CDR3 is CASSLPFGLPDRSTDTQYF. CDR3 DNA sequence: TGTGCCAGCAGTTTACCGTTTGGACTACCTGATCGGAGCACAGATACGCAGTATTTT.